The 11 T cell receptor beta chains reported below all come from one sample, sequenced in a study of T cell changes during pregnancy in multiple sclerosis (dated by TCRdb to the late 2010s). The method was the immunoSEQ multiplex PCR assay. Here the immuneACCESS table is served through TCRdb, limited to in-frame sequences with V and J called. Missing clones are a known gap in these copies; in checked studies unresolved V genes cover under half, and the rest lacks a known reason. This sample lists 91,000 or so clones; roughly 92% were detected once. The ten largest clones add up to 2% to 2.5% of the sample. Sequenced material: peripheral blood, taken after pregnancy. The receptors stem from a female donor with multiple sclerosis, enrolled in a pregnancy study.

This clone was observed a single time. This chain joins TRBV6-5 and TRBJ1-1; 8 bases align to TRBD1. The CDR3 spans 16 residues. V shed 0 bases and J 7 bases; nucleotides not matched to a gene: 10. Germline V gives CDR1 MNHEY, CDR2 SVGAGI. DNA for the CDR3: TGTGCCAGCAGTTACTCGGGGTATGGACAGGGCTTTGAAGCTTTCTTT. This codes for CASSYSGYGQGFEAFF.

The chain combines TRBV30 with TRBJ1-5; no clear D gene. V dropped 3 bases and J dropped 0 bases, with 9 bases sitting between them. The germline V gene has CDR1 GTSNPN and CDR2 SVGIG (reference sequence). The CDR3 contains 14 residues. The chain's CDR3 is CAWSVQISNQPQHF. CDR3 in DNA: TGTGCCTGGAGCGTCCAGATTAGCAATCAGCCCCAGCATTTT.

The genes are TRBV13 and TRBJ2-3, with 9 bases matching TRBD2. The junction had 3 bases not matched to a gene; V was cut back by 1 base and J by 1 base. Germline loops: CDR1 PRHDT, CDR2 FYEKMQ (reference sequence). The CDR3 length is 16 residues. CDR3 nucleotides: TGTGCCAGCAGCTTAGCATTAGCGGGGGGCACAGATACGCAGTATTTT. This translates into CASSLALAGGTDTQYF. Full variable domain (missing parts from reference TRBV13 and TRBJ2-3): AAGVIQSPRHLIKEKRETATLKCYPIPRHDTVYWYQQGPGQDPQFLISFYEKMQSDKGSIPDRFSAQQFSDYHSELNMSSLELGDSALYFCASSLALAGGTDTQYFGPGTRLTVL.

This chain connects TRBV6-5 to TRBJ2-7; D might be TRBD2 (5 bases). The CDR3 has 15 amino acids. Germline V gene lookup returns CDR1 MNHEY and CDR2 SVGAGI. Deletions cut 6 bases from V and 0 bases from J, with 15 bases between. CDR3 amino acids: CASRFGLGSSYEQYF. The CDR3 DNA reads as TGTGCCAGCAGGTTTGGACTGGGGAGCTCCTACGAGCAGTACTTC.

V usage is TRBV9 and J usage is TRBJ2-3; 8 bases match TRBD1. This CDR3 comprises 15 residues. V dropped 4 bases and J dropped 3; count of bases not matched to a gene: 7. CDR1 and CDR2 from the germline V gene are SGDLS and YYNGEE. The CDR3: CASSPGTGGTDTQYF. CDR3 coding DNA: TGTGCCAGCAGCCCCGGGACAGGTGGGACAGATACGCAGTATTTT.

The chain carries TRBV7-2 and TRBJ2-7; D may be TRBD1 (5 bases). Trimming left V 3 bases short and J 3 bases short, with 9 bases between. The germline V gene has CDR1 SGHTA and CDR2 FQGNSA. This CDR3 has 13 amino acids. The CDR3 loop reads CASSLTVYYEQYF. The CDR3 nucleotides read TGTGCCAGCAGCTTGACAGTGTACTACGAGCAGTACTTC.

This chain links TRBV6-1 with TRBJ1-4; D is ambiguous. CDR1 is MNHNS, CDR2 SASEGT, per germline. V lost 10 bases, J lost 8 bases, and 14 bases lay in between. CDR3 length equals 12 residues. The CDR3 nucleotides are TGTGCCACCAGACCGAGAGGGGAAAAACTGTTTTTT. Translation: CATRPRGEKLFF.

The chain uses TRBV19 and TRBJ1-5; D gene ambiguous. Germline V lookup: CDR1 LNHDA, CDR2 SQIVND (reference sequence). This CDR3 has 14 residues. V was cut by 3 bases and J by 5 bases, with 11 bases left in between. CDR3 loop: CASSIVVVDQPQHF. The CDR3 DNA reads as TGTGCCAGTAGTATTGTAGTAGTGGATCAGCCCCAGCATTTT. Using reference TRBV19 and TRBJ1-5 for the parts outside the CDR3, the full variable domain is DGGITQSPKYLFRKEGQNVTLSCEQNLNHDAMYWYRQDPGQGLRLIYYSQIVNDFQKGDIAEGYSVSREKKESFPLTVTSAQKNPTAFYLCASSIVVVDQPQHFGDGTRLSIL.

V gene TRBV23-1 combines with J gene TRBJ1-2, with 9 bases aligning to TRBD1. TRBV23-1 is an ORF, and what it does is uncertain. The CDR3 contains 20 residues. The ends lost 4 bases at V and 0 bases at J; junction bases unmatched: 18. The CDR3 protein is CASSRGIKTGGVPSNYGYTF. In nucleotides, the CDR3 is TGCGCCAGCAGTCGCGGGATAAAAACAGGGGGCGTTCCTTCTAACTATGGCTACACCTTC.

This chain's CDR3 is CASSLARTTWWETQYF. The CDR3 DNA sequence: TGTGCCAGCAGCTTAGCACGGACAACCTGGTGGGAGACCCAGTACTTC. The chain joins TRBV7-2 to TRBJ2-5; maybe TRBD1 (5 bases). There are 16 residues in the CDR3. Trimming shortened V by 0 bases and J by 5 bases, and 16 bases separated the two germline ends. Germline V gene sequence: CDR1 SGHTA, CDR2 FQGNSA.

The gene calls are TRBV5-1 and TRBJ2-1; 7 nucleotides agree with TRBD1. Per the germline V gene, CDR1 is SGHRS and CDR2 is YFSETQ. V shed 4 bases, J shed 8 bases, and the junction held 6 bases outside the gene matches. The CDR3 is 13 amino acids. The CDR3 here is CASSETGVDEQFF. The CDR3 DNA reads TGCGCCAGCAGCGAAACAGGGGTGGATGAGCAGTTCTTC.